This T cell receptor beta chain was obtained from a study of blood T cell repertoires in COVID-19. Profiled with immunoSEQ multiplex PCR; TCRdb holds only in-frame clones, not every one. The table records under 95,000 clones, over 65% of them present only once. The V gene lost 6 bases and the J gene lost 1 base, with 12 bases spanning the gap. This CDR3 has 14 residues. The germline gives CDR1 MNHEY, CDR2 SVGAGI. This clone was seen a few times. This receptor was obtained from a human donor in a cohort sampled during active COVID-19. The chain is built from TRBV6-5 and TRBJ1-1, with D possibly TRBD1 on 6 matching bases. Source material: peripheral blood. The CDR3 is CASSKIQGNTEAFF. CDR3 bases: TGTGCCAGCAGCAAAATACAGGGGAACACTGAAGCTTTCTTT.